The rows below give T cell receptor beta chains drawn from one sample of a study of blood T cell repertoires in COVID-19. The method was immunoSEQ multiplex PCR; TCRdb's version includes in-frame clones alone and lacks a portion of them. The data hold under 95,000 clones, with 79% observed a single time. Input material: peripheral blood. The origin of the receptors is a man between 60 and 70 years old with active or convalescent COVID-19. CDR3s include the opening cysteine and the closing phenylalanine or tryptophan. The order of the fields is J gene, clone size, V gene, D gene, CDR3 DNA, CDR3 protein. A D gene is named only where the DNA matches it firmly. Only part of the rows carry a size: once, few, many, or a class if the clone is expanded.

j_call: TRBJ2-3
clone_size: .
v_call: TRBV6-2/TRBV6-3
d_call: TRBD2
cdr3_nt: TGTGCCAGCAGTTGGGTGACTAGCGGGGGCACAGATACGCAGTATTTT
cdr3_aa: CASSWVTSGGTDTQYF

j_call: TRBJ1-2
clone_size: .
v_call: TRBV30
d_call: TRBD1
cdr3_nt: TGTGCCTGGGGACAGGGTAATGGCTACACCTTC
cdr3_aa: CAWGQGNGYTF

j_call: TRBJ2-5
clone_size: .
v_call: TRBV3-1/TRBV3-2
d_call: .
cdr3_nt: TGTGCCAGCAGCCAGATTGCTAGCTTTTCGGAGACCCAGTACTTC
cdr3_aa: CASSQIASFSETQYF

j_call: TRBJ1-1
clone_size: once
v_call: TRBV5-1
d_call: .
cdr3_nt: TGCGCCAGCAGCTTGAAAGGGGGGGAGGCTGAAGCTTTCTTT
cdr3_aa: CASSLKGGEAEAFF

j_call: TRBJ2-5
clone_size: once
v_call: TRBV4-1
d_call: TRBD2
cdr3_nt: TGCGCCAGCAGTCAAACACAATTACCCGGGACTAGCGAGGAACAAGAGACCCAGTACTTC
cdr3_aa: CASSQTQLPGTSEEQETQYF

j_call: TRBJ1-5
clone_size: .
v_call: TRBV19
d_call: TRBD1
cdr3_nt: TGTGCCAGTTCTGAAGGGACAGGGGGCCTTCAGCCCCAGCATTTT
cdr3_aa: CASSEGTGGLQPQHF

j_call: TRBJ1-1
clone_size: few
v_call: TRBV14
d_call: .
cdr3_nt: TGTGCCAGCAGCCCCCTGGACACCTTTGGGACTGAAGCTTTCTTT
cdr3_aa: CASSPLDTFGTEAFF

j_call: TRBJ2-6
clone_size: .
v_call: TRBV7-2
d_call: TRBD1
cdr3_nt: TGTGCCAGCAGCTTCCGGGACAGGGGATTTTCCGGGGCCAACGTCCTGACTTTC
cdr3_aa: CASSFRDRGFSGANVLTF

j_call: TRBJ2-5
clone_size: .
v_call: TRBV9
d_call: TRBD1
cdr3_nt: TGTGCCAGCAGCGTTGGCAGGGGGATCCAAGAGACCCAGTACTTC
cdr3_aa: CASSVGRGIQETQYF

j_call: TRBJ2-5
clone_size: once
v_call: TRBV19
d_call: TRBD1
cdr3_nt: TGTGCCAGTAGTATGCCCGGGACAGGAACCCAAGAGACCCAGTACTTC
cdr3_aa: CASSMPGTGTQETQYF

j_call: TRBJ1-6
clone_size: .
v_call: TRBV3-1/TRBV3-2
d_call: TRBD1
cdr3_nt: TGTGCCAGCAGCCAAGACCTGACAGGGGCGAACTATAATTCACCCCTCCACTTT
cdr3_aa: CASSQDLTGANYNSPLHF

j_call: TRBJ2-5
clone_size: .
v_call: TRBV3-1/TRBV3-2
d_call: TRBD2
cdr3_nt: TGTGCCAGCAGCCAGACTAGCGGACAAGAGACCCAGTACTTC
cdr3_aa: CASSQTSGQETQYF

j_call: TRBJ2-4
clone_size: .
v_call: TRBV19
d_call: .
cdr3_nt: TGTGCCAGTAGTATTTCGGGGAACAAAAACATTCAGTACTTC
cdr3_aa: CASSISGNKNIQYF

j_call: TRBJ1-1
clone_size: .
v_call: TRBV7-8
d_call: TRBD1
cdr3_nt: TGTGCCAGCAGCTTAGACAGGGGGCGAGAAAACACTGAAGCTTTCTTT
cdr3_aa: CASSLDRGRENTEAFF

j_call: TRBJ1-5
clone_size: .
v_call: TRBV19
d_call: TRBD1
cdr3_nt: TGTGCCAGTAGTAGTACTGGACAGGGGATCAATCAGCCCCAGCATTTT
cdr3_aa: CASSSTGQGINQPQHF

j_call: TRBJ1-5
clone_size: .
v_call: TRBV25-1
d_call: TRBD1
cdr3_nt: TGTGCCAGCAGTGAAGGTGGACAGGGCCCTCAGCCCCAGCATTTT
cdr3_aa: CASSEGGQGPQPQHF

j_call: TRBJ2-1
clone_size: medium-sized
v_call: TRBV10-3
d_call: .
cdr3_nt: TGTGCCATCAGTGAGTCCTTAGACTATGAGCAGTTCTTC
cdr3_aa: CAISESLDYEQFF

j_call: TRBJ1-3
clone_size: .
v_call: TRBV12-3/TRBV12-4
d_call: .
cdr3_nt: TGTGCCAGCAGTTTAGTCGGGGACACCATATATTTT
cdr3_aa: CASSLVGDTIYF

j_call: TRBJ2-3
clone_size: few
v_call: TRBV18
d_call: TRBD1
cdr3_nt: TGTGCCAGCTCACCACCGACAGGGAGCCTATCGGGTACGCAGTATTTT
cdr3_aa: CASSPPTGSLSGTQYF

j_call: TRBJ1-2
clone_size: .
v_call: TRBV12-3/TRBV12-4
d_call: TRBD1
cdr3_nt: TGTGCCAGCAGTTTTTCAGGGGGCGATGGCTACACCTTC
cdr3_aa: CASSFSGGDGYTF

j_call: TRBJ2-7
clone_size: .
v_call: TRBV29-1
d_call: .
cdr3_nt: TGCAGCGCCGGGGCGGGGACTGCCTACGAGCAGTACTTC
cdr3_aa: CSAGAGTAYEQYF

j_call: TRBJ2-1
clone_size: .
v_call: TRBV11-3
d_call: .
cdr3_nt: TGTGCCAGCAGCGACGAACAGGGCTCCAGCAATGAGCAGTTCTTC
cdr3_aa: CASSDEQGSSNEQFF

j_call: TRBJ1-2
clone_size: .
v_call: TRBV6-2/TRBV6-3
d_call: TRBD1
cdr3_nt: TGTGCCAGCAGTTACCTCGGGACAGGGGGATCGAATGGCTACACCTTC
cdr3_aa: CASSYLGTGGSNGYTF

j_call: TRBJ1-5
clone_size: .
v_call: TRBV19
d_call: .
cdr3_nt: TGTGCCAGCCACCCCCAGGGCGCTGGCAATCAGCCCCAGCATTTT
cdr3_aa: CASHPQGAGNQPQHF

j_call: TRBJ1-4
clone_size: .
v_call: TRBV2
d_call: .
cdr3_nt: TGTGCCAGCAGTCCCGACAGGACCGCAACTAATGAAAAACTGTTTTTT
cdr3_aa: CASSPDRTATNEKLFF

j_call: TRBJ1-6
clone_size: .
v_call: TRBV5-1
d_call: .
cdr3_nt: TGCGCCAGCAGCTTGGTTCTGGACACTCGCTCCTATAATTCACCCCTCCACTTT
cdr3_aa: CASSLVLDTRSYNSPLHF

j_call: TRBJ1-6
clone_size: .
v_call: TRBV5-1
d_call: .
cdr3_nt: TGCGCCAGCAGCCTCCAGGGACTGGGTAATTCACCCCTCCACTTT
cdr3_aa: CASSLQGLGNSPLHF

j_call: TRBJ2-1
clone_size: .
v_call: TRBV7-2
d_call: TRBD2
cdr3_nt: TGTGCCAGCAGCACCCTAGCGGGGGGGCGGGGAAATGAGCAGTTCTTC
cdr3_aa: CASSTLAGGRGNEQFF

j_call: TRBJ2-2
clone_size: few
v_call: TRBV4-2
d_call: TRBD1
cdr3_nt: TGTGCCAGCAGCCAGCGCGGGACAGGAGACACCGGGGAGCTGTTTTTT
cdr3_aa: CASSQRGTGDTGELFF

j_call: TRBJ1-1
clone_size: .
v_call: TRBV7-9
d_call: .
cdr3_nt: TGTGCCCTAGCGAAGGGAGGGGGGACTGAAGCTTTCTTT
cdr3_aa: CALAKGGGTEAFF

j_call: TRBJ1-2
clone_size: .
v_call: TRBV5-5
d_call: .
cdr3_nt: TGTGCCAGCAGCTTTTACAGTAACTATGGCTACACCTTC
cdr3_aa: CASSFYSNYGYTF

j_call: TRBJ2-7
clone_size: .
v_call: TRBV18
d_call: .
cdr3_nt: TGTGCCAGCTCACCAGGGCCGGAAACCTACGAGCAGTACTTC
cdr3_aa: CASSPGPETYEQYF

j_call: TRBJ2-5
clone_size: .
v_call: TRBV6-2/TRBV6-3
d_call: TRBD2
cdr3_nt: TGTGCCAGCAGTTATGTGAGGCGGGGGGGCCAGGAGACCCAGTACTTC
cdr3_aa: CASSYVRRGGQETQYF

j_call: TRBJ2-2
clone_size: .
v_call: TRBV2
d_call: TRBD1
cdr3_nt: TGTGCCAGCAGATCCTCCCGACAGGGCACCGGGGAGCTGTTTTTT
cdr3_aa: CASRSSRQGTGELFF

j_call: TRBJ1-2
clone_size: many
v_call: TRBV12-3/TRBV12-4
d_call: .
cdr3_nt: TGTGCCAGCAGTCAAAACTATGGCTACACCTTC
cdr3_aa: CASSQNYGYTF

j_call: TRBJ2-4
clone_size: .
v_call: TRBV19
d_call: .
cdr3_nt: TGTGCCAGTAGGCCCAGGGGGGAAAACATTCAGTACTTC
cdr3_aa: CASRPRGENIQYF

j_call: TRBJ1-6
clone_size: few
v_call: TRBV18
d_call: .
cdr3_nt: TGTGCCAGCTCATCGGCAGGGCGGAATTCACCCCTCCACTTT
cdr3_aa: CASSSAGRNSPLHF

j_call: TRBJ2-1
clone_size: .
v_call: TRBV20-1
d_call: TRBD1
cdr3_nt: TGCAGTGCTAGTTTTAACTCCCAGGGGGATGAGCAGTTCTTC
cdr3_aa: CSASFNSQGDEQFF